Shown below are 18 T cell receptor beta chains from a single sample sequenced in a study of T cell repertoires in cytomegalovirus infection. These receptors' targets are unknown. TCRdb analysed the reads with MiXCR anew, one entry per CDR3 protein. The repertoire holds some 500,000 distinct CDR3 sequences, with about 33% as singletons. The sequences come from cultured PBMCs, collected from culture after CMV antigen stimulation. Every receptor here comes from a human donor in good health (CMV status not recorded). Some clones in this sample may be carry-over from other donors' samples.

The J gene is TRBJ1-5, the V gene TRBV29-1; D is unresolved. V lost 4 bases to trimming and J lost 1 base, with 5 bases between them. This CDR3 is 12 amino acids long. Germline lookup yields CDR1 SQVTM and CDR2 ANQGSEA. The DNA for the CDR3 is TGCAGCGTTGCGGGCAGCAATCAGCCCCAGCATTTT. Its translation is CSVAGSNQPQHF.

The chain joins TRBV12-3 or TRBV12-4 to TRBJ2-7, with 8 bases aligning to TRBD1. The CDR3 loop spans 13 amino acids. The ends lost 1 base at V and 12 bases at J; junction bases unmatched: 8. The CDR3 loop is CASSLGTGQGLYV. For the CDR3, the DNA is TGTGCCAGCAGTTTAGGTACCGGACAGGGTTTGTACGTC.

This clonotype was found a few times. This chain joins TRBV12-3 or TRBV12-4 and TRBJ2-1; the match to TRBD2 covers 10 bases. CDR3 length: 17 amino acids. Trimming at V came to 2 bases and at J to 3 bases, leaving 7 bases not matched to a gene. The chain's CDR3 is CASSLKLAGYSYNEQFF. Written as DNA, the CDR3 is TGTGCCAGCAGTTTAAAACTAGCGGGATACAGCTACAATGAGCAGTTCTTC.

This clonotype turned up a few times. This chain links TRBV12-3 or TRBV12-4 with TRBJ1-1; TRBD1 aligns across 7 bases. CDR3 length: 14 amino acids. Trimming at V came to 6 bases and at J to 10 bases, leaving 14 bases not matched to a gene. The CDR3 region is CASSPIRQGDRAFF. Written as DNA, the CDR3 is TGTGCCAGCAGCCCAATTAGACAGGGAGACCGAGCTTTCTTT.

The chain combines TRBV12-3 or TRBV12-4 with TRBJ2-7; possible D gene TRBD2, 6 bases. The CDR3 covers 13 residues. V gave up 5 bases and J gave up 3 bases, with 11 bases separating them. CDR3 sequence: CASSRDSDYEQYV. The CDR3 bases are TGTGCCAGCAGTCGGGACTCAGACTACGAGCAGTACGTC.

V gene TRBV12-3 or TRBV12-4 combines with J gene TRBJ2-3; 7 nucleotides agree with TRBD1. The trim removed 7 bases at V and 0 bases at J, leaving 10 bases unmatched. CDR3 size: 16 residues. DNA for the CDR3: TGTGCCAGCAAAGACAGGGCCCATGGTAGCACAGATACGCAGTATTTT. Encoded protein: CASKDRAHGSTDTQYF.

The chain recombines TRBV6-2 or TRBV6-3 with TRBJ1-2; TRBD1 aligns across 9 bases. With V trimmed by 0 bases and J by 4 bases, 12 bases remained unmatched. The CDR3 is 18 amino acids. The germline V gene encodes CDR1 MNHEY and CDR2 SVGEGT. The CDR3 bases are TGTGCCAGCAGTTACTCCGGGGACAGGGTCCTCACAGTCTATGGCTACACCTTC. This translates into CASSYSGDRVLTVYGYTF.

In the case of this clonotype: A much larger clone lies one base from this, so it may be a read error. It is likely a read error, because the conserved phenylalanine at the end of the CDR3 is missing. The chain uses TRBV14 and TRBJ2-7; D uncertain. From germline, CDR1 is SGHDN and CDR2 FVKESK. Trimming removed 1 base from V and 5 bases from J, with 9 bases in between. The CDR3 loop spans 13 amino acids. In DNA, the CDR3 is TGTGCCAGCAGCCAAGGGGTTAGGGACGAGCAGTACCTC. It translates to CASSQGVRDEQYL.

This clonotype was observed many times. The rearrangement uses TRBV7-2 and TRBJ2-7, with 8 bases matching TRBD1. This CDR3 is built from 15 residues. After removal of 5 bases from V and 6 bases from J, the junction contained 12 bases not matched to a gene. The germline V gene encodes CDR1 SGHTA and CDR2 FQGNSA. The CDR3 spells CASSPGAGQDPEQYF. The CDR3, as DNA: TGTGCCAGCAGCCCAGGCGCGGGACAGGATCCCGAGCAGTACTTC.

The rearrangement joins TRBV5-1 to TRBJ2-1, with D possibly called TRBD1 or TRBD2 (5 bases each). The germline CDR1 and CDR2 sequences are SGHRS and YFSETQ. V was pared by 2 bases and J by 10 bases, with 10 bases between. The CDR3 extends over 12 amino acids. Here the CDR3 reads CASSFGTVEQFF. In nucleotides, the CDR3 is TGCGCCAGCAGCTTCGGGACCGTGGAGCAGTTCTTC. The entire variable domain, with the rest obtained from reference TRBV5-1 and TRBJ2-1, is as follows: KAGVTQTPRYLIKTRGQQVTLSCSPISGHRSVSWYQQTPGQGLQFLFEYFSETQRNKGNFPGRFSGRQFSNSRSEMNVSTLELGDSALYLCASSFGTVEQFFGPGTRLTVL.

Here the CDR3 reads CASNPSDYGYTF. The DNA for the CDR3 is TGTGCCAGCAACCCCTCGGACTATGGCTACACCTTC. This rearrangement joins TRBV7-4 to TRBJ1-2; D remains ambiguous. Germline V gene data show CDR1 as SGHVT and CDR2 as SQSDAQ. This CDR3 is built from 12 residues. The V end was cut by 7 bases, the J end by 3 bases, with 9 bases between. The entire variable domain, with the rest obtained from reference TRBV7-4 and TRBJ1-2, is as follows: GAGVSQSPRYKVAKRGRDVALRCDSISGHVTLYWYRQTLGQGSEVLTYSQSDAQRDKSGRPSGRFSAERPERSVSTLKIQRTEQGDSAVYLCASNPSDYGYTFGSGTRLTVV.

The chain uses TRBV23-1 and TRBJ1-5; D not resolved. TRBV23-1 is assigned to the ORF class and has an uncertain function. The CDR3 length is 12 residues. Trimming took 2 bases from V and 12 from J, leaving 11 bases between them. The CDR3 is CASSQRSGNQHF. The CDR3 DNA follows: TGCGCCAGCAGTCAACGGTCGGGGAACCAGCATTTT.

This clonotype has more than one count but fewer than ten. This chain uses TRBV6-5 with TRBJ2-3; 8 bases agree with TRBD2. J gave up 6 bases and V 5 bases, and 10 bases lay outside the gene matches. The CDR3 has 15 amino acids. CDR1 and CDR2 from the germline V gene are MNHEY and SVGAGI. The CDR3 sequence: CASSTPAGVEDTQYF. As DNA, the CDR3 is TGTGCCAGCAGTACCCCAGCGGGAGTGGAGGATACGCAGTATTTT.

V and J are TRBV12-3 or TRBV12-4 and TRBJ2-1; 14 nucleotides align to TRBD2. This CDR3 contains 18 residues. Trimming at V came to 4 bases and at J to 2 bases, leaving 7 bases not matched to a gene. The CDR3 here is CASSSRTSGRRAYNEQFF. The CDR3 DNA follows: TGTGCCAGCAGTTCGCGGACTAGCGGGAGGAGAGCCTACAATGAGCAGTTCTTC.

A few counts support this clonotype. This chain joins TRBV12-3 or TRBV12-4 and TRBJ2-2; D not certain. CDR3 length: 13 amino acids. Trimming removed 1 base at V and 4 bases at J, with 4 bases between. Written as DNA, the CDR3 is TGTGCCAGCAGTTTAGTGCTCACCGGGGAGCTGTTTTTT. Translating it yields CASSLVLTGELFF.

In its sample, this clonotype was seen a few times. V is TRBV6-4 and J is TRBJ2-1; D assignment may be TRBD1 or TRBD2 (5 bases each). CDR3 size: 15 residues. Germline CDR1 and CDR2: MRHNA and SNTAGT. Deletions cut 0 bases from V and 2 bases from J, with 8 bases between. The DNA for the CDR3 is TGTGCCAGCAGTGACTCTAGGGGAGCCTACAATGAGCAGTTCTTC. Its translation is CASSDSRGAYNEQFF.

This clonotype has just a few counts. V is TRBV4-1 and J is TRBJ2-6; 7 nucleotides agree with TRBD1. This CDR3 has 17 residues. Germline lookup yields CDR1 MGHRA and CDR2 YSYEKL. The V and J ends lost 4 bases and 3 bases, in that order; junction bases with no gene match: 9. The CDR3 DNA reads TGCGCCAGCAGCCGTACGGACAGGTTGGATGGGGCCAACGTCCTGACTTTC. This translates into CASSRTDRLDGANVLTF.

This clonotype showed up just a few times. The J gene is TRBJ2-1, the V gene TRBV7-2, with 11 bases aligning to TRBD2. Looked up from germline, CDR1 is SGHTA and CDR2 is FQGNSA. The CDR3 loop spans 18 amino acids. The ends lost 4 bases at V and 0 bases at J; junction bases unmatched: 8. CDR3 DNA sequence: TGTGCCAGCAGCTCAGCGGGTAGCGGGAGGGGCTCCTACAATGAGCAGTTCTTC. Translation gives CASSSAGSGRGSYNEQFF.